The 8 T cell receptor beta chains in this list originate from one sample, sequenced in a study of Ad26.COV2.S vaccination and SARS-CoV-2 variants. The protocol was immunoSEQ multiplex PCR, while the TCRdb copy is restricted to in-frame clones and leaves out a portion. Of under 150,000 clones in the sample, roughly 85% were seen once. The material sequenced was peripheral blood, taken after recovery from COVID-19. These receptor sequences come from a human donor who had recovered from COVID-19.

This chain connects TRBV28 to TRBJ1-2, with TRBD1 identical over 7 bases. Germline values: CDR1 MDHEN, CDR2 SYDVKM. The CDR3 runs to 15 residues. Trimming removed 6 bases from V and 4 bases from J; junction bases left unmatched: 11. The CDR3 here is CASSPGTVTIYGYTF. The DNA for the CDR3 is TGTGCCAGCAGCCCAGGGACAGTTACGATCTATGGCTACACCTTC.

This chain links TRBV12-3 or TRBV12-4 with TRBJ2-1; perhaps TRBD2 as D (6 bases). The CDR3 runs to 13 residues. Trimming took 5 bases from V and 12 from J, leaving 17 bases between them. DNA for the CDR3: TGTGCCAGCAGTCTGGACTTATCGGAGGGGCAGTTCTTC. It specifies CASSLDLSEGQFF.

This clone was counted a few times. The chain links TRBV25-1 to TRBJ2-1; 9 bases fit TRBD2. Trimming at V came to 4 bases and at J to 4 bases, leaving 5 bases not matched to a gene. The CDR3 is 15 amino acids. Germline CDR1 MGHDK, CDR2 SYGVNS. CDR3 amino acids: CASSGSGGLYNEQFF. CDR3 bases: TGTGCCAGCAGTGGGAGCGGGGGGCTATACAATGAGCAGTTCTTC.

The rearrangement joins TRBV5-4 to TRBJ2-1, with 8 nucleotides matching TRBD2. Germline values: CDR1 SGHNT, CDR2 YYREEE (reference sequence). This CDR3 comprises 15 residues. With 0 bases clipped from V and 4 bases from J, the junction kept 3 bases outside the gene matches. Here the CDR3 reads CASSLELAEYNEQFF. The CDR3, as DNA: TGTGCCAGCAGCTTGGAACTAGCGGAATACAATGAGCAGTTCTTC.

This chain's CDR3 is CASTFAPAGYELFF. Here the CDR3 DNA reads TGCGCCAGCACCTTTGCCCCGGCTGGTTATGAACTGTTTTTT. The gene calls are TRBV5-1 and TRBJ1-4; D gene ambiguous. CDR3 length: 14 amino acids. Per the germline V gene, CDR1 is SGHRS and CDR2 is YFSETQ. The germline V and J ends were trimmed by 6 bases and 12 bases, with 21 bases remaining between them.

The V call is TRBV4-3, the J call TRBJ2-5; 11 bases fit TRBD2. V was pared by 4 bases and J by 1 base, with 11 bases of the junction left unmatched. Germline V gene data show CDR1 as LGHNA and CDR2 as YSLEER. The CDR3 covers 18 residues. CDR3 sequence: CASSRQSLAGGSQETQYF. The CDR3 region has the DNA TGCGCCAGCAGCCGTCAGAGCCTAGCGGGGGGTTCCCAAGAGACCCAGTACTTC.

CDR3 region: CASSLRSSTNEKLFF. In nucleotides, the CDR3 is TGCGCCAGCAGCTTGAGGTCTTCAACTAATGAAAAACTGTTTTTT. This chain uses TRBV5-1 with TRBJ1-4; D ambiguous. V was clipped by 1 base and J by 0 bases, with 7 bases between them. The germline CDR1 and CDR2 sequences are SGHRS and YFSETQ. This CDR3 has 15 residues.

This chain connects TRBV6-5 to TRBJ1-2, with a weak D call TRBD1 (5 bases). This CDR3 comprises 16 residues. Germline V lookup: CDR1 MNHEY, CDR2 SVGAGI. Between the trimmed V and J ends, which lost 0 bases and 4 bases, there was a span of 15 bases. The CDR3 DNA follows: TGTGCCAGCAGTTACTCCCCCGGGGAAGGGACCTATGGCTACACCTTC. This gives the protein CASSYSPGEGTYGYTF.